The 4 T cell receptor beta chains presented below share a single source sample, sequenced in a study of CD8 T cells in Susac syndrome. Random hexamers were used to reverse transcribe the RNA input (about 0.5 to 1 ug). TCRdb passed the immunoSEQ multiplex PCR reads through MiXCR, listing each CDR3 protein once. The data hold 100,000 to 150,000 distinct CDR3 sequences, with over 90% observed a single time. Sequencing was done on a sample of CD8+ T cells from PBMCs. These receptors were taken from a human donor with Susac syndrome.

The chain joins TRBV20-1 to TRBJ2-3, with TRBD2 identical over 8 bases. Trimming removed 3 bases from V and 6 bases from J; junction bases left unmatched: 2. The CDR3 is made up of 12 amino acids. Germline values: CDR1 DFQATT, CDR2 SNEGSKA (reference sequence). Written as DNA, the CDR3 is TGCAGTGCTAGCGGGGGGGCGGATACGCAGTATTTT. It yields the protein CSASGGADTQYF.

This rearrangement joins TRBV29-1 to TRBJ2-3, with D tentatively TRBD2 (5 bases). The length of the CDR3 is 14 residues. Germline V lookup: CDR1 SQVTM, CDR2 ANQGSEA. The germline V and J ends were trimmed by 4 bases and 2 bases, with 13 bases remaining between them. The CDR3, as DNA: TGCAGCGTTGGAGAACGGGGATACACAGATACGCAGTATTTT. As protein: CSVGERGYTDTQYF.

The gene calls are TRBV11-2 and TRBJ2-5; 11 positions match TRBD1. The V segment lost 5 bases and the J segment 5 bases; nucleotides outside the gene matches: 7. The germline V gene encodes CDR1 SGHAT and CDR2 FQNNGV. The CDR3 totals 15 residues. The CDR3 reads CASSGRTGGRETQYF. CDR3 nucleotides: TGTGCCAGCAGCGGTAGGACAGGGGGCCGGGAGACCCAGTACTTC.

This chain joins TRBV7-8 and TRBJ2-1, with D possibly being TRBD1 (6 bases). Trimming left V 6 bases short and J 12 bases short, with 15 bases between. Germline V gene data show CDR1 as SGHVS and CDR2 as FQNEAQ. The CDR3 is 12 amino acids. CDR3 sequence: CASSQSTGSQFF. For the CDR3, the DNA is TGTGCCAGCAGTCAAAGTACAGGGTCGCAGTTCTTC.